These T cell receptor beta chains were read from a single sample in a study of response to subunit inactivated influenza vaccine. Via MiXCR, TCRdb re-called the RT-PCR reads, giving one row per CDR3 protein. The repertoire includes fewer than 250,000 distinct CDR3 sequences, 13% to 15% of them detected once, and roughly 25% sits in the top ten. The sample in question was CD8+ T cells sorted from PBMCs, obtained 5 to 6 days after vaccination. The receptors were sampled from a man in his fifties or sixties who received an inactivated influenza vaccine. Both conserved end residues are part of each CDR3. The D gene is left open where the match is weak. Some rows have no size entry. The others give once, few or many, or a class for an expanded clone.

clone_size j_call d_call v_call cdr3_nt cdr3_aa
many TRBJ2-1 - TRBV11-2 TGTGCCAGCAGCTTGAACGCCCATGAGCAGTTCTTC CASSLNAHEQFF
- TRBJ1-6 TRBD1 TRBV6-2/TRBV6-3 TGTGCCAGCAGCCACAACCGGGACAGTAATTCACCCCTCCACTTT CASSHNRDSNSPLHF
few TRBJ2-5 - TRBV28 TGTGCCAGCAGTCCGACTTGGCTCGAGACCCAGTACTTC CASSPTWLETQYF
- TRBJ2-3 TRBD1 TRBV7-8 TGTGCCAGCAGCCCTTACAGGGGTAGCACAGATACGCAGTATTTT CASSPYRGSTDTQYF
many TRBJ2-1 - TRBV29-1 TGCAGCGCAGACATATTCGCGGGTGAGCAGTTCTTC CSADIFAGEQFF
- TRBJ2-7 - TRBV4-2 TGTGCCAGCAGCCAAGAGGACAGTTACTCCTACGAGCAGTACTTC CASSQEDSYSYEQYF
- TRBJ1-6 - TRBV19 TGTGCCAGTAACGCAGGGCGAAGCTCCTATAATTCACCCCTCCACTTT CASNAGRSSYNSPLHF
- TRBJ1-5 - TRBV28 TGTGCCAGCAGATTTGCACGGGGATATAGCAATCAGCCCCAGCATTTT CASRFARGYSNQPQHF
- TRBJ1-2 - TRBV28 TGTGCCAGCAGCCCAGGGAGCGGTGGCTACACCTTC CASSPGSGGYTF
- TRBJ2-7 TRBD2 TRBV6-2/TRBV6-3 TGTGCCAGCAGCCACGGACTAGCGGACTACTACGAGCAGTACTTC CASSHGLADYYEQYF
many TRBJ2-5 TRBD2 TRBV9 TGTGCCAGCAGCGAAATAGCGGGAGGCGGGGAGACCCAGTACTTC CASSEIAGGGETQYF
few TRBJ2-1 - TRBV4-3 TGCGCCAGCAGCCAAGTGACGGGAGTTTACAATGAGCAGTTCTTC CASSQVTGVYNEQFF
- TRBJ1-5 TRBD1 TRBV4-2 TGTGCCAGCAGCCAACTCGACAGGGGGGACAAACAGCCCCAGCATTTT CASSQLDRGDKQPQHF
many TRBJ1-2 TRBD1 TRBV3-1 TGTGCCAGCAGCCAGGGGACAGGGTTTGGCTACACCTTC CASSQGTGFGYTF
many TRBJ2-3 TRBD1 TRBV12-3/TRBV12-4 TGTGCCAGCAGTTCCTCGGGACAGCATTTCACAGATACGCAGTATTTT CASSSSGQHFTDTQYF
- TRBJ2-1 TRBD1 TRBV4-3 TGCGCCAGCAGCCAAGAGGGACAGCCCCTTTACAATGAGCAGTTCTTC CASSQEGQPLYNEQFF
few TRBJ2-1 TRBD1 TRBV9 TGTGCCAGCAGCTCCGGGACAGGGGTTTACAATGAGCAGTTCTTC CASSSGTGVYNEQFF
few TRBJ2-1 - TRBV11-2 TGTGCCAGCAGCTTCCGTGGGACCATCGGGTGGGATGAGCAGTTCTTC CASSFRGTIGWDEQFF
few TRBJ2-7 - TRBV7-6 TGTGCCAGCAGCTTAGTTGGAGAACTAGTGGGTGAGCAGTACTTC CASSLVGELVGEQYF
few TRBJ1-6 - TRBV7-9 TGTGCCAGCAGCTTGTCTTTGACAGGTTCACCCCTCCACTTT CASSLSLTGSPLHF
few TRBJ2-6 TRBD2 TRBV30 TGTGCCTGGAGCGCGGGACTAGCGGGACTCTCTGGGGCCAACGTCCTGACTTTC CAWSAGLAGLSGANVLTF
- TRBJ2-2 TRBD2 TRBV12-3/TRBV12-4 TGTGCCAGCAGCCGCGGGGGGCGTGGGGTCACCGGGGAGCTGTTTTTT CASSRGGRGVTGELFF
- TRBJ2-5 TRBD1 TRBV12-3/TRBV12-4 TGTGCCAGCAGGAGACAGGGGGAGACCCAGTACTTC CASRRQGETQYF
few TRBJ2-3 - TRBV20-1 TGCAGTGCTTTAGTACGGAGAGCAGATACGCAGTATTTT CSALVRRADTQYF
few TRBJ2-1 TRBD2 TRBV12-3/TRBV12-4 TGTGCCAGCAGTTTAGATTCGGGAGGACGTGAGCAGTTCTTC CASSLDSGGREQFF
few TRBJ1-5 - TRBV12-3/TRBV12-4 TGTGCCAGCAGTTTATGGGCTGCCGTCGATCAGCCCCAGCATTTC CASSLWAAVDQPQHF
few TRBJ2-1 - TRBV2 TGTGCCAGCAGTGATTCGGCGGGTAGGTATGAGCAGTTCTTC CASSDSAGRYEQFF
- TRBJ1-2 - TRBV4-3 TGCGCCAGCAGCCATCACACTGAAGCTAACTATGGCTACACCTTC CASSHHTEANYGYTF
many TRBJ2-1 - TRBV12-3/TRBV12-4 TGTGCCAGCAAAAGTCACAATGAGCAGTTCTTC CASKSHNEQFF
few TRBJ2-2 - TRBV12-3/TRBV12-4 TGTGCCAGCGGAACAGGGTCAACCAACACCGGGGAGCTGTTTTTT CASGTGSTNTGELFF
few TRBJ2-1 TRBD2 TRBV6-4 TGTGCCAGCAGTGTATCCGGGACTAGCGGGTCCGATGAGCAGTTCTTC CASSVSGTSGSDEQFF
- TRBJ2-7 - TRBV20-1 TGCAGTGCGAGGAAGGGCCAACGGTACGAGCAGTACTTC CSARKGQRYEQYF
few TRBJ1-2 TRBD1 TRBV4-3 TGCGCCAGCAGCCAAGATAGTATCCAGGGGGCCACTGGCTACACCTTC CASSQDSIQGATGYTF
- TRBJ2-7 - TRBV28 TGTGCCAGCAGTTTAGGCAGGGGTTGGGAGCAGTACTTC CASSLGRGWEQYF
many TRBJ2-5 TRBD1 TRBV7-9 TGTGCCAGCAGCGCGACAGGGGGCCAAGAGACCCAGTACTTC CASSATGGQETQYF
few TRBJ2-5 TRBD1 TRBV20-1 TGCAGTGCTAGGAATATTTACGGGACAGAAGAGACCCAGTACTTC CSARNIYGTEETQYF
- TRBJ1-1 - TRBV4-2 TGTGCCAGCAGCCAAGAGGGGGGCGTGAACACTGAAGCTTTCTTT CASSQEGGVNTEAFF
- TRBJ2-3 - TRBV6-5 TGTGCCAGCAGGAACCCCCCAGATACGCAGTATTTT CASRNPPDTQYF
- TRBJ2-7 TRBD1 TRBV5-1 TGCGCCAGCAGTCCTACTTCCGGGACAGGGGCCTACGAGCAGTACTTC CASSPTSGTGAYEQYF
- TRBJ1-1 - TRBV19 TGTGCCAGTAGTCCAACTAGGAGCACTGAAGCTTTCTTT CASSPTRSTEAFF
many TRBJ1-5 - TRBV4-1 TGCGCCAGCAGCCAAGTATGGGTTCAGCCCCAGCATTTT CASSQVWVQPQHF
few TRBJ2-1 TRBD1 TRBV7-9 TGTGCCAGCAGGGGACCGGGACAGGGGTCGTATGAGCAGTTCTTC CASRGPGQGSYEQFF
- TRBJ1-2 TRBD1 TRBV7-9 TGTGCCAGCAGCTCTTTTGGGCGGACAGGACAATATGGCTACACCTTC CASSSFGRTGQYGYTF
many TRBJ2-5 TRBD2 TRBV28 TGTGCCAGCAGTCCAATAGCGGGGGGGCAAGAGACCCAGTACTTC CASSPIAGGQETQYF
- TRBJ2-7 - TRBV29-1 TGCAGCGTTAAAGGACCCGAGCAGTACTTC CSVKGPEQYF
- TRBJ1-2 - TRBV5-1 TGCGCCAGCAGCTTGGCCTCCGGGACGCGCTATGGCTACACCTTC CASSLASGTRYGYTF
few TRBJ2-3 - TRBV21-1 TGTGCCAGCAGCAAAAAAAGCGGCGGGACACAGAGCACAGATACGCAGTATTTT CASSKKSGGTQSTDTQYF
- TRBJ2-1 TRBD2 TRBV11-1 TGTGCCAGCAGCTTACGGGTTGGACTAGCGGAAACTTTCTACAATGAGCAGTTCTTC CASSLRVGLAETFYNEQFF
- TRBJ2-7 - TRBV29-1 TGCAGCGTTGTTATGGATGCCAGGGGTACTTACGAGCAGTACTTC CSVVMDARGTYEQYF
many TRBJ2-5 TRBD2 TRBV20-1 TGCAGTTCCTTAGCGGGAGGGCCCGTTTGGGACCAAGAGACCCAGTACTTC CSSLAGGPVWDQETQYF
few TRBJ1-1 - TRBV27 TGTGCCAGTTCCTGGGGGGATATAGGGAACACTGAAGCTTTCTTT CASSWGDIGNTEAFF
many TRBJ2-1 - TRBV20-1 TGCAGTGCTAGAGATCATTGGCGGAGTCGCTACAATGAGCAGTTCTTC CSARDHWRSRYNEQFF
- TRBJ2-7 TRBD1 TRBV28 TGTGCCAGCAGACAGGACAGGGGGCTAGCCTACGAGCAGTACTTC CASRQDRGLAYEQYF
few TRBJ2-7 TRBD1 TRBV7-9 TGTGCCAGCGGACAGGGATCCTACGAGCAGTACTTC CASGQGSYEQYF
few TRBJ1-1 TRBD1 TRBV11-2 TGTGCCAGCAGCAAAGAGGCCGGGACAGGGGAGGTTTGGAGCACTGAAGCTTTCTTT CASSKEAGTGEVWSTEAFF